The clone carrying this TCR beta chain was seen more than once but under ten times. With 4 bases clipped from V and 1 base from J, the junction kept 15 bases outside the gene matches. From germline, CDR1 is MNHEY and CDR2 SVGEGT. The CDR3 spans 18 residues. This sample is part of a study of patients and donors after allogeneic stem cell transplantation. TCRdb called the RT-PCR reads again in MiXCR, with one record for every CDR3 protein. This sample yields some 200,000 distinct CDR3 sequences, of which 40% to 45% are seen a single time; 33% belongs to the top ten. The material sequenced was blood, either unsorted or a sorted T cell fraction (not recorded which). The clonotype was recovered from a human donor who was either an allogeneic HSCT recipient or a stem cell or donor lymphocyte infusion donor (not recorded which). It is not recorded whose cells these are; they may come from a transplant donor. The chain combines TRBV6-2 or TRBV6-3 with TRBJ2-7; 8 bases agree with TRBD1. The CDR3 reads CASSSRYLTGARSYEQYF. The CDR3 DNA sequence: TGTGCCAGCAGTTCCCGTTATTTGACAGGGGCCCGTTCCTACGAGCAGTACTTC.